The 18 T cell receptor beta chains reported below all come from one sample, sequenced in a study of blood T cell repertoires in COVID-19 (TCRdb year 2020). The receptor library was made with the immunoSEQ multiplex PCR assay. TCRdb provides this immuneACCESS table in a form limited to in-frame rearrangements. Some clones are lacking; in checked studies, under half of them reflect an unresolved V gene, and why the rest are absent is not known. The sample data list approximately 85,000 clones, and roughly 88% of these were observed just once. The ten largest clones represent roughly 30% of the sample. Sequenced input: peripheral blood. The receptors derive from a man aged 50 to 60 with active or convalescent COVID-19.

A remark on this clone: Within the sample, other DNA sequences also encode this same CDR3. This chain joins TRBV18 and TRBJ1-3; TRBD1 is a possible D gene (5 bases). Germline V gene lookup returns CDR1 KGHSH and CDR2 LQKENI. Trimming took 3 bases from V and 0 from J, leaving 15 bases between them. This CDR3 comprises 17 residues. This chain's CDR3 is CASSPAGGHDSGNTIYF. The DNA for the CDR3 is TGTGCCAGCTCACCGGCTGGCGGACACGACTCTGGAAACACCATATATTTT.

The chain recombines TRBV21-1 with TRBJ1-5. TRBV21-1 is given as a pseudogene. The CDR3 is 19 residues long. The CDR3 loop reads CASSKGGGRKAQEDQPQHF. The CDR3 nucleotides read TGTGCCAGCAGCAAAGGGGGGGGGCGGAAGGCGCAGGAAGATCAGCCCCAGCATTTT.

J is TRBJ2-1 and V is TRBV6-1; TRBD2 aligns across 7 bases. The germline V gene encodes CDR1 MNHNS and CDR2 SASEGT. The CDR3 is 14 residues long. V dropped 2 bases and J dropped 6; count of bases not matched to a gene: 4. This CDR3 reads CASSELRTSNEQFF. For the CDR3, the DNA is TGTGCCAGCAGTGAACTTCGGACTAGCAATGAGCAGTTCTTC.

The J gene is TRBJ2-1, the V gene TRBV19; TRBD2 matches 8 bases. Germline V gene data show CDR1 as LNHDA and CDR2 as SQIVND (reference sequence). The CDR3 is 15 amino acids. With 5 bases clipped from V and 6 bases from J, the junction kept 9 bases outside the gene matches. Here the CDR3 reads CASSPRTSWGNEQFF. CDR3 in DNA: TGTGCCAGTAGTCCCCGGACTAGCTGGGGCAATGAGCAGTTCTTC.

J is TRBJ2-1 and V is TRBV24-1, with TRBD2 matching over 10 bases. Losses at the gene ends were 9 bases for V and 5 bases for J; bases not matched to a gene: 3. CDR1 KGHDR and CDR2 SFDVKD come from the germline V gene. CDR3 length: 13 residues. The CDR3 region has the DNA TGTGCCACCCAGCGGGGGGGAGACAATGAGCAGTTCTTC. Translating it yields CATQRGGDNEQFF.

V gene TRBV20-1 combines with J gene TRBJ2-7; D is perhaps TRBD2 (5 bases). V was pared by 3 bases and J by 1 base, with 13 bases between. Germline-derived CDR1 and CDR2 are DFQATT and SNEGSKA (reference sequence). This CDR3 has 14 amino acids. The CDR3 DNA reads TGCAGTGCTAGTACCCCTCCGGGATCCTACGAGCAGTACTTC. Translating it yields CSASTPPGSYEQYF.

The genes are TRBV4-2 and TRBJ1-2; D unclear. CDR3 length: 13 residues. Germline values: CDR1 LGHNA, CDR2 YNFKEQ. V shed 1 base and J shed 6 bases, with 9 bases lying between them. The CDR3 DNA sequence: TGTGCCAGCAGCCAAGGCGACGGGGATGGCTACACCTTC. Its protein product is CASSQGDGDGYTF.

The rearrangement uses TRBV28 and TRBJ2-1, with 15 bases matching TRBD2. Germline values: CDR1 MDHEN, CDR2 SYDVKM. V lost 3 bases and J lost 5; bases outside the gene matches: 8. This CDR3 has 18 amino acids. The CDR3 nucleotides are TGTGCCAGCAGTTTTTGGGGACTAGCGGGAGGCGGGAACAATGAGCAGTTCTTC. As protein: CASSFWGLAGGGNNEQFF.

The V gene is TRBV11-2, the J gene TRBJ2-7, with TRBD1 matching over 8 bases. CDR1 is SGHAT, CDR2 FQNNGV, per germline. This CDR3 is built from 17 residues. The V and J ends lost 3 bases and 6 bases, in that order; junction bases with no gene match: 16. This CDR3 is CASSFVRAGSGGAEQYF. The CDR3 region has the DNA TGTGCCAGCAGCTTTGTCCGGGCCGGGTCAGGGGGCGCCGAGCAGTACTTC. The full variable domain, its missing parts supplied by reference TRBV11-2 and TRBJ2-7, is EAGVAQSPRYKIIEKRQSVAFWCNPISGHATLYWYQQILGQGPKLLIQFQNNGVVDDSQLPKDRFSAERLKGVDSTLKIQPAKLEDSAVYLCASSFVRAGSGGAEQYFGPGTRLTVT.

V is TRBV12-3 or TRBV12-4 and J is TRBJ2-5; D remains ambiguous. This CDR3 region has 11 residues. V lost 5 bases, J lost 5 bases, and 6 bases lay in between. CDR3 loop: CASSRRETQYF. CDR3 coding DNA: TGTGCCAGCAGTCGTCGGGAGACCCAGTACTTC.

The chain employs TRBV30 and TRBJ2-7; a weak D match, TRBD1 (6 bases). This CDR3 has 13 residues. Trimming cost V 1 base and J 1 base, with 8 bases left between them. Germline CDR1 GTSNPN, CDR2 SVGIG (reference sequence). CDR3 in amino acids: CAWSDRVSYEQYF. The CDR3 nucleotides are TGTGCCTGGAGTGACAGGGTTTCCTACGAGCAGTACTTC.

This chain joins TRBV10-1 and TRBJ2-3, with D possibly TRBD2 on 6 matching bases. V dropped 3 bases and J dropped 5 bases, with 12 bases sitting between them. This CDR3 contains 14 residues. Germline CDR1 WNHNN, CDR2 SYGVQD (reference sequence). CDR3 sequence (DNA): TGCGCCAGCAGTGATCTAGCGAGGGGAGATACGCAGTATTTT. It yields the protein CASSDLARGDTQYF.

V is TRBV18 and J is TRBJ1-5; D uncertain. Trimming removed 1 base at V and 0 bases at J, with 16 bases between. From germline, CDR1 is KGHSH and CDR2 LQKENI. The CDR3 loop spans 18 amino acids. The CDR3, as DNA: TGTGCCAGCTCACCACGATCTACGGGATTGAATAGCAATCAGCCCCAGCATTTT. This codes for CASSPRSTGLNSNQPQHF. The full variable domain, rest sourced from reference TRBV18 and TRBJ1-5, is NAGVMQNPRHLVRRRGQEARLRCSPMKGHSHVYWYRQLPEEGLKFMVYLQKENIIDESGMPKERFSAEFPKEGPSILRIQQVVRGDSAAYFCASSPRSTGLNSNQPQHFGDGTRLSIL.

This clone is a singleton in its sample. CDR3 sequence: CASSTDRYQETQYF. DNA for the CDR3: TGTGCCAGCAGCACAGACAGGTACCAAGAGACCCAGTACTTC. V and J are TRBV9 and TRBJ2-5; TRBD1 is a possible D gene (6 bases). The germline V and J ends were trimmed by 4 bases and 0 bases, with 10 bases remaining between them. The CDR3 sequence is 14 residues long. The germline V gene has CDR1 SGDLS and CDR2 YYNGEE.

The rearrangement links TRBV19 to TRBJ2-7; the match to TRBD1 covers 10 bases. This CDR3 region has 15 residues. V shed 0 bases, J shed 7 bases, and the junction held 6 bases outside the gene matches. The V gene's germline CDR1 is LNHDA and CDR2 SQIVND (reference sequence). As DNA, the CDR3 is TGTGCCAGTAGTATAGAGGGGACAGGGGCGTCGGAGCAGTACTTC. This gives the protein CASSIEGTGASEQYF. The whole variable domain, filled in from reference TRBV19 and TRBJ2-7, reads DGGITQSPKYLFRKEGQNVTLSCEQNLNHDAMYWYRQDPGQGLRLIYYSQIVNDFQKGDIAEGYSVSREKKESFPLTVTSAQKNPTAFYLCASSIEGTGASEQYFGPGTRLTVT.

The chain combines TRBV5-6 with TRBJ2-1; 11 nucleotides match TRBD2. CDR1 and CDR2 from the germline V gene are SGHDT and YYEEEE. The CDR3 covers 15 residues. V shed 2 bases, J shed 5 bases, and the junction held 3 bases outside the gene matches. The CDR3 DNA follows: TGTGCCAGCAGCTTCTCTAGCGGGGGGAACAATGAGCAGTTCTTC. Its translation: CASSFSSGGNNEQFF.

V usage is TRBV10-1 and J usage is TRBJ2-3, with 9 bases matching TRBD1. Germline V gene sequence: CDR1 WNHNN, CDR2 SYGVQD (reference sequence). The CDR3 has 15 amino acids. The junction had 8 bases not matched to a gene; V was cut back by 6 bases and J by 4 bases. As DNA, the CDR3 is TGCGCCAGCAGCGAAACAGGGGGCGAGTCAGATACGCAGTATTTT. It specifies CASSETGGESDTQYF.

In this sample, this clone turned up once. V usage is TRBV14 and J usage is TRBJ2-1, with a tentative D call TRBD2 (7 bases). V lost 1 base to trimming and J lost 10 bases, with 17 bases between them. Germline V gene lookup returns CDR1 SGHDN and CDR2 FVKESK. The CDR3 is 15 amino acids. CDR3 protein: CASSQVAGAPGEQFF. In nucleotides, the CDR3 is TGTGCCAGCAGCCAAGTGGCGGGGGCCCCGGGGGAGCAGTTCTTC. Supplemented by reference TRBV14 and TRBJ2-1, the full variable domain reads EAGVTQFPSHSVIEKGQTVTLRCDPISGHDNLYWYRRVMGKEIKFLLHFVKESKQDESGMPNNRFLAERTGGTYSTLKVQPAELEDSGVYFCASSQVAGAPGEQFFGPGTRLTVL.